One sample yielded the 3 T cell receptor beta chains listed below, sequenced in a study of blood T cell repertoires in COVID-19. Generated by immunoSEQ multiplex PCR, the TCRdb table keeps only in-frame clones and is missing some. The table records approximately 92,000 clones, approximately 90% of them present only once. Sequencing used peripheral blood. The receptors come from a woman aged 55-69 years with COVID-19, enrolled during active disease.

The rearrangement links TRBV2 to TRBJ2-5, with a weak D call TRBD2 (5 bases). V lost 0 bases and J lost 6, with 11 bases in between. CDR3 length equals 14 residues. Germline values: CDR1 SNHLY, CDR2 FYNNEI. CDR3 bases: TGTGCCAGCAGTGAAGCGACGGGATCGAAGACCCAGTACTTC. It encodes CASSEATGSKTQYF.

The chain recombines TRBV28 with TRBJ2-3; TRBD2 aligns across 9 bases. Germline V gene data show CDR1 as MDHEN and CDR2 as SYDVKM. The trim removed 4 bases at V and 2 bases at J, leaving 4 bases unmatched. This CDR3 is built from 15 residues. The CDR3 here is CASSSSGGYTDTQYF. In DNA form, the CDR3 reads TGTGCCAGCAGTTCCAGCGGGGGGTACACAGATACGCAGTATTTT.

This clone showed up just a few times. The genes are TRBV6-2 or TRBV6-3 and TRBJ1-1, with D unresolved. V dropped 6 bases and J dropped 1 base, with 12 bases sitting between them. Germline CDR1 MNHEY, CDR2 SVGEGT. The CDR3 sequence is 14 residues long. The CDR3 DNA is TGTGCCAGCAGCCCGGGTGGAGCGAACACTGAAGCTTTCTTT. Amino acids: CASSPGGANTEAFF.